These T cell receptor beta chains were read from a single sample in a study of blood T cells in healthy people across ages. TCRdb passed the 5' RACE reads through MiXCR, listing each CDR3 protein once. The data contain 1.5 million to 2 million distinct CDR3 sequences, about 28% of them seen just once; the ten biggest clones take up 6.5% to 8.5%. The sequenced sample was blood. The receptors derive from a woman in her twenties or thirties in good health. Each CDR3 is given with its conserved first and last residue. The D gene is left open where the match is weak. Clone size is stated in some rows and not others, as once, few, many or a class when expanded.

size: many; D: TRBD1; J: TRBJ1-6; V: TRBV11-2; CDR3: CASSARQGSPLHF; DNA: TGTGCCAGCAGCGCAAGACAGGGTTCACCCCTCCACTTT
size: NA; D: NA; J: TRBJ2-5; V: TRBV14; CDR3: CASSQEGRAGETQYF; DNA: TGTGCCAGCAGCCAAGAGGGCAGGGCGGGGGAGACCCAGTACTTC
size: NA; D: NA; J: TRBJ2-3; V: TRBV29-1; CDR3: CSVVLSTDTQYF; DNA: TGCAGCGTTGTACTTTCCACAGATACGCAGTATTTT
size: NA; D: NA; J: TRBJ2-5; V: TRBV9; CDR3: CASSVGPGEETQYF; DNA: TGTGCCAGCAGCGTAGGCCCGGGAGAGGAGACCCAGTACTTC
size: many; D: TRBD2; J: TRBJ2-7; V: TRBV28; CDR3: CASTSGTSPYEQYF; DNA: TGTGCCAGCACCTCGGGGACTAGCCCCTACGAGCAGTACTTC
size: few; D: NA; J: TRBJ2-1; V: TRBV24-1; CDR3: CATSDLETSSYNEQFF; DNA: TGTGCCACCAGTGATTTGGAGACCAGCTCCTACAATGAGCAGTTCTTC
size: many; D: NA; J: TRBJ2-5; V: TRBV6-2/TRBV6-3; CDR3: CASTTPEDHQETQYF; DNA: TGTGCCAGCACCACCCCAGAGGACCATCAAGAGACCCAGTACTTC
size: NA; D: TRBD2; J: TRBJ2-3; V: TRBV7-2; CDR3: CASSSFGLAGGGTDTQYF; DNA: TGTGCCAGCAGCTCCTTCGGACTAGCGGGAGGAGGGACAGATACGCAGTATTTT
size: NA; D: NA; J: TRBJ1-5; V: TRBV7-2; CDR3: CASSPPGQQSPQPQHF; DNA: TGTGCCAGCAGCCCTCCTGGCCAGCAAAGCCCTCAGCCCCAGCATTTT
size: NA; D: TRBD2; J: TRBJ2-2; V: TRBV2; CDR3: CASRGGRHTGELFF; DNA: TGTGCCAGCAGGGGCGGGAGGCACACCGGGGAGCTGTTTTTT
size: NA; D: TRBD2; J: TRBJ2-3; V: TRBV7-2; CDR3: CASSLVSGGSFTDTQYF; DNA: TGTGCCAGCAGCTTAGTTAGCGGGGGGAGTTTTACAGATACGCAGTATTTT
size: few; D: NA; J: TRBJ2-3; V: TRBV10-2; CDR3: CASSDTFSGTADTQYF; DNA: TGCGCCAGCAGCGATACCTTTAGCGGAACCGCAGATACGCAGTATTTT
size: many; D: NA; J: TRBJ2-1; V: TRBV7-2; CDR3: CASSLARPSYNEQFF; DNA: TGTGCCAGCAGCTTAGCGCGGCCCTCCTACAATGAGCAGTTCTTC
size: few; D: NA; J: TRBJ2-7; V: TRBV2; CDR3: CASRMELGGYEQYF; DNA: TGTGCCAGCAGAATGGAACTAGGAGGCTACGAGCAGTACTTC
size: once; D: NA; J: TRBJ2-1; V: TRBV24-1; CDR3: CATSDLSGANQFF; DNA: TGTGCCACCAGTGATTTGAGTGGGGCCAATCAGTTCTTC
size: NA; D: NA; J: TRBJ2-7; V: TRBV7-2; CDR3: CASCQKRGERTYEQYF; DNA: TGTGCCAGCTGTCAGAAGAGGGGGGAACGGACCTACGAGCAGTACTTC
size: NA; D: TRBD1; J: TRBJ1-5; V: TRBV12-3/TRBV12-4; CDR3: CASSVTGAQPQHF; DNA: TGTGCCAGCAGTGTGACAGGGGCTCAGCCCCAGCATTTT
size: many; D: NA; J: TRBJ2-1; V: TRBV7-2; CDR3: CASSYYGDSADEQFF; DNA: TGTGCCAGCAGCTATTACGGGGACTCCGCCGATGAGCAGTTCTTC
size: NA; D: TRBD1; J: TRBJ1-2; V: TRBV14; CDR3: CASSEEDRDAGYGYTF; DNA: TGTGCCAGCAGCGAAGAGGACAGGGATGCGGGCTATGGCTACACCTTC
size: few; D: NA; J: TRBJ2-1; V: TRBV6-8; CDR3: CARRFNGASSYNGQFF; DNA: TGTGCCAGGCGATTTAACGGGGCCTCCTCCTACAATGGGCAGTTCTTC
size: NA; D: NA; J: TRBJ2-3; V: TRBV9; CDR3: CASSGQETDTQYF; DNA: TGTGCCAGCAGCGGACAGGAGACAGATACGCAGTATTTT
size: NA; D: TRBD2; J: TRBJ2-1; V: TRBV19; CDR3: CASSAIAGDEQFF; DNA: TGTGCCAGTAGCGCGATAGCGGGAGATGAGCAGTTCTTC
size: NA; D: TRBD2; J: TRBJ2-2; V: TRBV2; CDR3: CASTGTSGTVTGELFF; DNA: TGTGCCAGCACTGGGACTAGCGGGACGGTCACCGGGGAGCTGTTTTTT
size: NA; D: NA; J: TRBJ2-1; V: TRBV20-1; CDR3: CSARGGEAYNEQFF; DNA: TGCAGTGCTAGGGGAGGAGAGGCCTACAATGAGCAGTTCTTC
size: few; D: NA; J: TRBJ2-2; V: TRBV20-1; CDR3: CSARVPVGTNGELFF; DNA: TGCAGTGCTAGAGTACCAGTCGGGACGAACGGGGAGCTGTTTTTT
size: many; D: NA; J: TRBJ2-7; V: TRBV4-3; CDR3: CASSPGAGDLYEQYF; DNA: TGCGCCAGCAGCCCCGGGGCAGGGGATCTCTACGAGCAGTACTTC
size: many; D: TRBD1; J: TRBJ2-1; V: TRBV29-1; CDR3: CSVDRGYEQFF; DNA: TGCAGCGTTGACAGGGGGTATGAGCAGTTCTTC
size: NA; D: NA; J: TRBJ1-2; V: TRBV12-3/TRBV12-4; CDR3: CASSPRGSCGYTF; DNA: TGTGCCAGCAGTCCGCGGGGGAGTTGTGGCTACACCTTC
size: NA; D: NA; J: TRBJ2-7; V: TRBV18; CDR3: CASSPPGQFHYEQYF; DNA: TGTGCCAGCTCACCGCCAGGGCAATTCCACTACGAGCAGTACTTC
size: few; D: NA; J: TRBJ2-7; V: TRBV25-1; CDR3: CATASGVTYEQYF; DNA: TGTGCCACTGCCTCCGGGGTCACCTACGAGCAGTACTTC
size: NA; D: TRBD1; J: TRBJ2-5; V: TRBV7-9; CDR3: CASSQLDREQETQYF; DNA: TGTGCCAGCAGCCAACTCGACAGGGAACAAGAGACCCAGTACTTC
size: NA; D: NA; J: TRBJ2-6; V: TRBV5-1; CDR3: CASSLVGQGAAGANVRTF; DNA: NA
size: NA; D: NA; J: TRBJ2-5; V: TRBV20-1; CDR3: CSARGLGRVFQETQYF; DNA: TGCAGTGCTAGAGGTCTTGGGCGGGTCTTCCAAGAGACCCAGTACTTC
size: NA; D: NA; J: TRBJ2-1; V: TRBV9; CDR3: CASTGNQFF; DNA: TGTGCCAGCACCGGAAACCAGTTCTTC
size: few; D: TRBD2; J: TRBJ2-1; V: TRBV11-2; CDR3: CASSLVRGRNNEQFF; DNA: TGTGCCAGCAGCTTAGTTCGCGGGAGGAACAATGAGCAGTTCTTC
size: NA; D: NA; J: TRBJ2-3; V: TRBV11-2; CDR3: CASSSWALRSQGDTDTQYF; DNA: TGTGCCAGCAGCTCATGGGCCTTGCGCTCCCAGGGAGACACAGATACGCAGTATTTT
size: few; D: NA; J: TRBJ2-1; V: TRBV2; CDR3: CASSDPYEPNNEQFF; DNA: TGTGCCAGCAGTGACCCGTATGAACCTAACAATGAGCAGTTCTTC
size: NA; D: NA; J: TRBJ2-2; V: TRBV29-1; CDR3: CSAGGGGELFF; DNA: TGCAGCGCCGGAGGGGGCGGGGAGCTGTTTTTT
size: once; D: NA; J: TRBJ1-1; V: TRBV6-6; CDR3: CANTQSTANTEAFF; DNA: TGTGCCAACACCCAGTCGACAGCTAACACTGAAGCTTTCTTT
size: few; D: TRBD2; J: TRBJ2-3; V: TRBV9; CDR3: CASSASGGVDTQYF; DNA: TGTGCCAGCAGCGCAAGCGGGGGCGTAGATACGCAGTATTTT
size: few; D: NA; J: TRBJ2-5; V: TRBV12-5; CDR3: CASGLVQVGFQETQYF; DNA: TGTGCTAGTGGTTTGGTACAAGTAGGGTTTCAAGAGACCCAGTACTTC
size: NA; D: TRBD2; J: TRBJ2-5; V: TRBV15; CDR3: CATSQPPLTSGKHQETQYF; DNA: TGTGCCACCAGCCAGCCGCCGTTGACTAGCGGGAAGCATCAAGAGACCCAGTACTTC
size: NA; D: TRBD1; J: TRBJ2-5; V: TRBV27; CDR3: CASSIPGQGVDEQYF; DNA: TGTGCCAGCAGCATACCGGGACAGGGGGTGGATGAGCAGTACTTC
size: many; D: TRBD2; J: TRBJ2-5; V: TRBV7-2; CDR3: CASSQLAGGREEQYF; DNA: TGTGCCAGCAGTCAATTAGCGGGGGGGCGAGAGGAGCAGTACTTC
size: NA; D: NA; J: TRBJ2-1; V: TRBV2; CDR3: CASTWSRYNEQFF; DNA: TGTGCCAGCACCTGGTCCCGATACAATGAGCAGTTCTTC
size: few; D: NA; J: TRBJ2-1; V: TRBV5-1; CDR3: CASSIGSINNEQFF; DNA: TGCGCCAGCAGCATCGGGAGTATTAACAATGAGCAGTTCTTC
size: many; D: TRBD2; J: TRBJ2-1; V: TRBV18; CDR3: CASSPGGRTWSYNEQFF; DNA: TGTGCCAGCTCACCTGGCGGGAGGACTTGGTCCTACAATGAGCAGTTCTTC
size: NA; D: TRBD1; J: TRBJ2-1; V: TRBV7-3; CDR3: CASSSWGTGNDEQFF; DNA: TGTGCCAGCAGCTCGTGGGGGACAGGTAACGACGAGCAGTTCTTC
size: many; D: TRBD1; J: TRBJ2-5; V: TRBV29-1; CDR3: CSVPGQDQETQYF; DNA: TGCAGCGTCCCGGGACAGGACCAAGAGACCCAGTACTTC